This T cell receptor beta chain was retrieved from a study of blood T cell repertoires in COVID-19. Across the study: COVID-19 samples, acute and convalescent, were from the United States, Italy and Spain.

This CDR3 comprises 15 residues. The V gene end was trimmed by 6 bases and the J gene end by 0 bases; junction bases not matched to a gene: 4. Germline CDR1 SNHLY, CDR2 FYNNEI. Clones were read by immunoSEQ multiplex PCR, and TCRdb kept only the in-frame ones, dropping some. The profile shows about 270,000 clones, just under 90% of them singletons. Material: PBMCs or T cells enriched from blood (not recorded which). The V call is TRBV2, the J call TRBJ2-3, with 9 bases identical to TRBD1. The receptor was derived from a woman aged 25 to 39 with acute COVID-19. CDR3 sequence (DNA): TGTGCCAGCAGCGGGACAGGGCTTAGCACAGATACGCAGTATTTT. This encodes CASSGTGLSTDTQYF.